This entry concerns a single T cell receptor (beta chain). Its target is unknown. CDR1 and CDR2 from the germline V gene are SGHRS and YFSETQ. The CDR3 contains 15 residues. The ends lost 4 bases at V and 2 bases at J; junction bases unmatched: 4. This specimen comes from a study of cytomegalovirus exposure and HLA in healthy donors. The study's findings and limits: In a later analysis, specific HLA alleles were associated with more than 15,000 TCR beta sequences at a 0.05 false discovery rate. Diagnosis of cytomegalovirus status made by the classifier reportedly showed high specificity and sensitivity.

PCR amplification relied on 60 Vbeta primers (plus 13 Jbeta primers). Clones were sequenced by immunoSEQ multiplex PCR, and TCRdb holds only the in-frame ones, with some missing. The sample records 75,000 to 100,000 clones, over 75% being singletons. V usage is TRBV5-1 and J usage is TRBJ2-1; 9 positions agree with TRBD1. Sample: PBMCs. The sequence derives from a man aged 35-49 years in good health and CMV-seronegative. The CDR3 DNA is TGCGCCAGCAGCACCCGACAGGGGGCCTACAATGAGCAGTTCTTC. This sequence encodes CASSTRQGAYNEQFF. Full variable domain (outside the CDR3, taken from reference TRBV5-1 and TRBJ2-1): KAGVTQTPRYLIKTRGQQVTLSCSPISGHRSVSWYQQTPGQGLQFLFEYFSETQRNKGNFPGRFSGRQFSNSRSEMNVSTLELGDSALYLCASSTRQGAYNEQFFGPGTRLTVL.